A single sample is the source of the 5 T cell receptor beta chains below, sequenced in a study of blood T cell repertoires in COVID-19. Profiled with immunoSEQ multiplex PCR; TCRdb holds only in-frame clones, not every one. The sample holds roughly 48,000 clones, 90% to 95% seen once. The sample comprised peripheral blood. The receptors were gathered from a man aged 55 to 70 with COVID-19, enrolled during active disease.

The J gene is TRBJ1-4, the V gene TRBV5-1; 9 positions agree with TRBD1. The CDR3 is 16 residues long. The V gene's germline CDR1 is SGHRS and CDR2 YFSETQ. V lost 0 bases to trimming and J lost 4 bases; unmatched junction nucleotides: 4. DNA for the CDR3: TGCGCCAGCAGCTTGGCGCCGGGACAGGGTAATGAAAAACTGTTTTTT. Its protein is CASSLAPGQGNEKLFF.

This sequence joins TRBV12-3 or TRBV12-4 and TRBJ2-2; D may be TRBD1 (5 bases). The CDR3 sequence is 13 residues long. The V end lost 6 bases, the J end lost 3 bases, and 8 bases lay between the germline ends. The CDR3 is CASRRQHTGELFF. The CDR3 coding sequence is TGTGCCAGCAGACGACAGCACACCGGGGAGCTGTTTTTT.

The V gene is TRBV5-6, the J gene TRBJ2-5, with D possibly being TRBD2 (5 bases). V dropped 1 base and J dropped 5 bases, with 15 bases sitting between them. CDR3 size: 15 residues. Germline assignment: CDR1 SGHDT and CDR2 YYEEEE. The CDR3 nucleotides read TGTGCCAGCAGCTTGTTCGTAAGAGGCGGGGAGACCCAGTACTTC. This sequence encodes CASSLFVRGGETQYF.

The chain has TRBV5-6 and TRBJ2-2; the match to TRBD1 covers 9 bases. V was pared by 1 base and J by 6 bases, with 7 bases of the junction left unmatched. CDR3 size: 16 residues. Germline assignment: CDR1 SGHDT and CDR2 YYEEEE. CDR3: CASSLFVGTGPGELFF. The CDR3 coding sequence is TGTGCCAGCAGCTTGTTCGTCGGGACAGGGCCCGGGGAGCTGTTTTTT. The variable domain in full, completed from reference TRBV5-6 and TRBJ2-2, reads DAGVTQSPTHLIKTRGQQVTLRCSPKSGHDTVSWYQQALGQGPQFIFQYYEEEERQRGNFPDRFSGHQFPNYSSELNVNALLLGDSALYLCASSLFVGTGPGELFFGEGSRLTVL.

This clone occurred a few times. The chain couples TRBV12-3 or TRBV12-4 to TRBJ2-1, with TRBD2 as a possible D gene (5 bases). The CDR3 loop spans 12 amino acids. The germline V and J ends were trimmed by 4 bases and 7 bases, with 8 bases remaining between them. The CDR3 loop reads CASSSWTNEQFF. The CDR3 DNA follows: TGTGCCAGCAGTTCATGGACTAATGAGCAGTTCTTC.